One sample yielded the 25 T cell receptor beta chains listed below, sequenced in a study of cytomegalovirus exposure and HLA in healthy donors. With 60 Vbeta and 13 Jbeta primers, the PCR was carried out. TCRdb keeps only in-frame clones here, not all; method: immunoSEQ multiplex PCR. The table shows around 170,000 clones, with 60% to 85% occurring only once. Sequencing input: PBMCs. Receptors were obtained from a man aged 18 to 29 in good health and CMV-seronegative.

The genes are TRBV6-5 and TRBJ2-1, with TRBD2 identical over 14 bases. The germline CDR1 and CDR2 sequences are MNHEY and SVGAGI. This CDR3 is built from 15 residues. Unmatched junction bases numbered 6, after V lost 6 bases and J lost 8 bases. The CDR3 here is CASSQGLAGVYEQFF. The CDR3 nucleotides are TGTGCCAGCAGCCAGGGACTAGCGGGGGTCTATGAGCAGTTCTTC.

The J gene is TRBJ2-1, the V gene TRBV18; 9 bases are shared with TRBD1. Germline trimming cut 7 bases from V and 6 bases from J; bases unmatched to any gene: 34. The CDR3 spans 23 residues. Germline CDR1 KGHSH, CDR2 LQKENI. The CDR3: CASFFAQRPGVREEPGQGNEQFF. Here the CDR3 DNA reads TGTGCCAGCTTTTTTGCCCAAAGACCAGGCGTTCGGGAGGAACCGGGACAGGGCAATGAGCAGTTCTTC.

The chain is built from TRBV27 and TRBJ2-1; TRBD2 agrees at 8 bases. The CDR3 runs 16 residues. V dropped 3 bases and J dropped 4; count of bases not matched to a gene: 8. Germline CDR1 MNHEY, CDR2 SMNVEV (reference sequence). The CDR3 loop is CASSFYLGGAYNEQFF. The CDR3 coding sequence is TGTGCCAGCAGTTTCTACCTCGGGGGGGCATACAATGAGCAGTTCTTC.

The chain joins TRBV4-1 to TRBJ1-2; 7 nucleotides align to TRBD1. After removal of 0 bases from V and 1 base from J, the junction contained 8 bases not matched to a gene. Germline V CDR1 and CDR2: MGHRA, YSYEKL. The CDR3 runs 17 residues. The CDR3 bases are TGCGCCAGCAGCCAAGAAACGGGACAGATGTTTAACTATGGCTACACCTTC. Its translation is CASSQETGQMFNYGYTF.

The CDR3 DNA follows: TGTGCCAGCAAAATCACAGGTTATAGCAATCAGCCCCAGCATTTT. It translates to CASKITGYSNQPQHF. The gene calls are TRBV2 and TRBJ1-5, with TRBD1 as a possible D gene (5 bases). CDR1 and CDR2 from the germline V gene are SNHLY and FYNNEI. Trimming stripped 7 bases from V and 0 bases from J, with 13 bases between. This CDR3 has 15 residues.

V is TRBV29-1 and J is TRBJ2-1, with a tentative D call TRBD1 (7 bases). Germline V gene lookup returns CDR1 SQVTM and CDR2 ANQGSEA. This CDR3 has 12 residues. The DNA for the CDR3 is TGCAGTATCAGGGGGGCCGGTCAGGAGCAGTTCTTC. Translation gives CSIRGAGQEQFF.

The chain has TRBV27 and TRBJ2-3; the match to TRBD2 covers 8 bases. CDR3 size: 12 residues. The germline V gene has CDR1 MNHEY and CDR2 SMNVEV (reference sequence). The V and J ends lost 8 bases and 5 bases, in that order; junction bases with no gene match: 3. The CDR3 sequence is CASGSGGDTQYF. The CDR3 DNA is TGTGCCAGCGGGAGCGGGGGAGATACGCAGTATTTT.

The CDR3 DNA is TGTGCCAGCAGCCAGGTGAGGCAGGGGGCTAGGAATTCACCCCTCCACTTT. Translated: CASSQVRQGARNSPLHF. The J gene is TRBJ1-6, the V gene TRBV5-6, with TRBD1 matching over 8 bases. Trimming took 4 bases from V and 7 from J; bases not matched to a gene: 13. Germline V gene sequence: CDR1 SGHDT, CDR2 YYEEEE. The CDR3 has 17 amino acids.

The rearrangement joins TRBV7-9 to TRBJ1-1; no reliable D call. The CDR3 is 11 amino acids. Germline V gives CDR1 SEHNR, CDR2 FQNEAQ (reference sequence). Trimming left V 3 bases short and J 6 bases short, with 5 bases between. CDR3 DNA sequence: TGTGCCAGCAGCTTGAGTTCTGAAGCTTTCTTT. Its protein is CASSLSSEAFF.

CDR3 protein: CASGETGYTEAFF. Written as DNA, the CDR3 is TGCGCCAGCGGCGAGACAGGGTACACTGAAGCTTTCTTT. The chain has TRBV5-1 and TRBJ1-1; TRBD1 matches 7 bases. Looked up from germline, CDR1 is SGHRS and CDR2 is YFSETQ. V shed 7 bases, J shed 3 bases, and the junction held 6 bases outside the gene matches. This CDR3 has 13 residues.

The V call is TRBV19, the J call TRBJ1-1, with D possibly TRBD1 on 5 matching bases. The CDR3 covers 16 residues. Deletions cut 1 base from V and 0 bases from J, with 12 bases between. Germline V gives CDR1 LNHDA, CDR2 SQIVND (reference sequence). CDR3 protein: CASSIGGVGLNTEAFF. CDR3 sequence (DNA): TGTGCCAGTAGTATAGGGGGGGTTGGCCTGAACACTGAAGCTTTCTTT.

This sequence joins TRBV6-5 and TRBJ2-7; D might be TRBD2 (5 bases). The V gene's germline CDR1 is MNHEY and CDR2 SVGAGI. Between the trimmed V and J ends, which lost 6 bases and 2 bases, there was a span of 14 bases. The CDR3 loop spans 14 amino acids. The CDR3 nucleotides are TGTGCCAGCAGACCCGGACTTGCCCCCTACGAGCAGTACTTC. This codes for CASRPGLAPYEQYF.

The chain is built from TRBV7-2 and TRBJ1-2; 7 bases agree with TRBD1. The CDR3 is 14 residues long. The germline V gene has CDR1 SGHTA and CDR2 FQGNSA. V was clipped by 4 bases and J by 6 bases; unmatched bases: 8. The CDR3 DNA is TGTGCCAGCAGCTCCCGACAGGGCCCAAATGGCTACACCTTC. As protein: CASSSRQGPNGYTF.

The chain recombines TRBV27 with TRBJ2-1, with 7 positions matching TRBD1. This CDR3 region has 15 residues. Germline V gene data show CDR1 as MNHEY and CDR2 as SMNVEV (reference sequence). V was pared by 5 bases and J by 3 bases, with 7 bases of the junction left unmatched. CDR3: CASSLSTGNYNEQFF. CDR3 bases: TGTGCCAGCAGTCTTTCGACAGGGAACTACAATGAGCAGTTCTTC.

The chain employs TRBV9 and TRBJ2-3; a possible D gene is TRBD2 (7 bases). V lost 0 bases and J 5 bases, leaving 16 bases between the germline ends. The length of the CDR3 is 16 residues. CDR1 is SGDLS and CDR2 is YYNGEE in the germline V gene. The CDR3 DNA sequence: TGTGCCAGCAGCGTAGGGGCTAGCGGAGGGGGAGATACGCAGTATTTT. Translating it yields CASSVGASGGGDTQYF.

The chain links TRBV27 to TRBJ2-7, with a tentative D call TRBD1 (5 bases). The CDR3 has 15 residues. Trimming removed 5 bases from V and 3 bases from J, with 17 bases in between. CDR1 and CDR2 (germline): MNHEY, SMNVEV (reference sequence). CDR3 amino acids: CASSDPKGVGYEQYF. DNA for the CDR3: TGTGCCAGCAGTGATCCGAAAGGGGTCGGCTACGAGCAGTACTTC.

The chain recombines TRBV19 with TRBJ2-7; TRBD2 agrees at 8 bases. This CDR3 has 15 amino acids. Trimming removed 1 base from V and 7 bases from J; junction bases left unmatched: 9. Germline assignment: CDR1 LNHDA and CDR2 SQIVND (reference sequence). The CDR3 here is CASSIGPGGVGEQYF. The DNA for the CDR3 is TGTGCCAGTAGTATAGGACCGGGAGGGGTCGGAGAGCAGTACTTC.

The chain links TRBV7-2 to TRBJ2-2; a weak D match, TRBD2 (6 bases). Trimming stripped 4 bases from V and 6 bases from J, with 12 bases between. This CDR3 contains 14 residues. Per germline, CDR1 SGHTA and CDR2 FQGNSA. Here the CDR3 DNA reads TGTGCCAGCAGCTCCCTCGGGGACTCCGGGGAGCTGTTTTTT. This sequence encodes CASSSLGDSGELFF.

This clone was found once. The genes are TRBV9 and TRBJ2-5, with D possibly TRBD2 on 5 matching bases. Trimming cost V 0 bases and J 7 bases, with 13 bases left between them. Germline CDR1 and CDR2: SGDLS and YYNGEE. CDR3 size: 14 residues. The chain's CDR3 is CASSVGGEWGTQYF. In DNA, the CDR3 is TGTGCCAGCAGCGTAGGTGGGGAGTGGGGGACCCAGTACTTC.

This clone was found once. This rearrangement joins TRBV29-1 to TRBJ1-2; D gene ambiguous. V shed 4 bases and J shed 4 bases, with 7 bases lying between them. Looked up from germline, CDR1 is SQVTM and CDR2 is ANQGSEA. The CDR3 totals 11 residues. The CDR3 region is CSVGAGYGYTF. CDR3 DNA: TGCAGCGTTGGGGCAGGCTATGGCTACACCTTC.

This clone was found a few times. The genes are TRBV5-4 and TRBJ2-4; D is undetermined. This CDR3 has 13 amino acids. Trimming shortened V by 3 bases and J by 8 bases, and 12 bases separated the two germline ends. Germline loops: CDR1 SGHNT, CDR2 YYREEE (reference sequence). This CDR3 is CASSSPSEDIQYF. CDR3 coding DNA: TGTGCCAGCAGCTCCCCATCCGAGGACATTCAGTACTTC.

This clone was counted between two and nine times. DNA of the CDR3: TGTGCCAGCAGCCAAAGCTGGAGAAATGGGGCCAACGTCCTGACTTTC. Amino acid sequence: CASSQSWRNGANVLTF. The chain combines TRBV5-5 with TRBJ2-6, with no clear D. Between the trimmed V and J ends, which lost 4 bases and 3 bases, there was a span of 14 bases. The CDR3 runs to 16 residues. CDR1 and CDR2 (germline): SGHKS, YYEKEE (reference sequence).

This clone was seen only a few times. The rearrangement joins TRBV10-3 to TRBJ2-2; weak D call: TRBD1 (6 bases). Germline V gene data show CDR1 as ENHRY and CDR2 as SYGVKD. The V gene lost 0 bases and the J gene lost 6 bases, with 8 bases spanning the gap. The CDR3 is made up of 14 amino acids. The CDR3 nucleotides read TGTGCCATCAGTGAGTCGCCAGGGGCCGGGGAGCTGTTTTTT. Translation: CAISESPGAGELFF.

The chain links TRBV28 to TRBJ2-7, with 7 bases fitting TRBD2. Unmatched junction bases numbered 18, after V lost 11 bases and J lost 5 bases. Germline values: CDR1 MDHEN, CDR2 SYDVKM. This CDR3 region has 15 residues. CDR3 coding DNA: TGTGCCCGAATCCCGACTAGCTCAGAAATCCACGAGCAGTACTTC. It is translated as CARIPTSSEIHEQYF.

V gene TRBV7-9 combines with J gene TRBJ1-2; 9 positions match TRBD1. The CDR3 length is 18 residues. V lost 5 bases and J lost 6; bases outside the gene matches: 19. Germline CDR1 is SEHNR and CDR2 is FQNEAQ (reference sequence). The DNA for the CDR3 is TGTGCCAGCAGCCGTTACCTCGTCCGGGGACAGGGCCTTGATGGCTACACCTTC. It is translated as CASSRYLVRGQGLDGYTF.